The T cell receptor (beta chain) described here comes from a study of blood T cell repertoires in COVID-19. Study context: The study drew acute and convalescent COVID-19 samples from the United States, Italy and Spain. T cells, B-cell-depleted T cells, or PBMCs supplied cDNA or gDNA.

The Seattle site enrolled patients during active infection and followed them longitudinally. This clone was seen once. CDR3 length: 17 amino acids. The V gene end was trimmed by 1 base and the J gene end by 5 bases; junction bases not matched to a gene: 9. Germline V gene lookup returns CDR1 LGHDT and CDR2 YNNKEL (reference sequence). How the authors handled the data: How many nucleated cells were present was estimated from reference gene primer amplification. Some clones are missing from TCRdb's copy, which holds only in-frame ones; the method was immunoSEQ multiplex PCR. D and trimming were read from the DNA, whereas the V and J calls and clone size are those reported in that table. This sample has approximately 350,000 clones, with roughly 90% found just once.

This clonotype was sampled from a woman younger than 45 with COVID-19, enrolled during active disease. The rearrangement uses TRBV3-1 (or the pseudogene TRBV3-2) and TRBJ1-5; 9 positions match TRBD1. The sequenced material came from peripheral blood. The CDR3: CASSQGQPGQGHQPQHF. In DNA, the CDR3 is TGTGCCAGCAGCCAAGGGCAACCGGGACAGGGCCATCAGCCCCAGCATTTT.